Below, one T cell receptor (beta chain) is given with its context. The entry originates in a study of blood T cell repertoires in COVID-19. Study overall: Spain, Italy and the United States supplied samples that represented acute and convalescent COVID-19.

As processed by the authors: Reference gene primer amplification gave nucleated cell count estimates. Assay: immunoSEQ multiplex PCR; the TCRdb copy retains only in-frame clones and omits some. V and J calls and clone size are those listed in that table; D and trimming were worked out from the DNA. Counted here are some 60,000 clones, about 80% occurring once; the ten biggest clones make up about 9.2%. Sequenced material: peripheral blood. This sequence was found in an elderly man with COVID-19, enrolled during active disease.

CDR3 bases: TGTGCCAGCAGCTTAACCGGGACAGGGCCTGGAAACACCATATATTTT. It specifies CASSLTGTGPGNTIYF. V usage is TRBV7-3 and J usage is TRBJ1-3; 9 nucleotides align to TRBD1. The V segment lost 0 bases and the J segment 2 bases; nucleotides outside the gene matches: 2. CDR1 is SGHTA, CDR2 FQGTGA, per germline. The CDR3 covers 16 residues.